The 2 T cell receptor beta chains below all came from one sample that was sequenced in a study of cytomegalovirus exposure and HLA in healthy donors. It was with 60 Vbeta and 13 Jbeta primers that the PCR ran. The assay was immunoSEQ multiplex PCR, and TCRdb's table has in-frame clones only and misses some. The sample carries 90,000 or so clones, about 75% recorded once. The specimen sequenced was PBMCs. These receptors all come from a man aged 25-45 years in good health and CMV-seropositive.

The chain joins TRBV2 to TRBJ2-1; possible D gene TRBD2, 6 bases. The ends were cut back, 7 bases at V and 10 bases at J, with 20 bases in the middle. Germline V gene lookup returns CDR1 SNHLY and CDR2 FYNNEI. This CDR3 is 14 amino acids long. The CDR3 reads CASNPGLSEGEQFF. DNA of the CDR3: TGTGCCAGCAATCCGGGACTTAGTGAGGGCGAGCAGTTCTTC.

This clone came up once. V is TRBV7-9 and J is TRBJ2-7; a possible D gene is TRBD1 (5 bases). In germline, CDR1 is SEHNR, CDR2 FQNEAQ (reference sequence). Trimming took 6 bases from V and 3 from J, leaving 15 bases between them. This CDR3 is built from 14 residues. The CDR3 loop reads CASSSSSGFYEQYF. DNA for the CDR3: TGTGCCAGCAGTTCCAGTTCAGGGTTCTACGAGCAGTACTTC.